This is a list of T cell receptor beta chains from one sample in a study of glioma-infiltrating T cells after dendritic cell vaccination. Profiled with immunoSEQ multiplex PCR; TCRdb holds only in-frame clones, not every one. The table shows about 64,000 clones, with 86% occurring only once. Source: blood, taken after dendritic cell vaccination. The receptors shown here come from a human donor with glioblastoma. CDR3s include the opening cysteine and the closing phenylalanine or tryptophan.

>TRBV5-4|14
CASSLVAGVGEQYF
>TRBV5-4|15
CASSGTGTGDYGYTF
>TRBV7-9|13
CASRVQQDMGYTF
>TRBV4-3|14
CASSQENRAHIQYF
>TRBV5-4|12
CASSYDIRGYTF
>TRBV19|14
CASSRVGSGNTIYF
>TRBV4-1|15
CASSQVGTGGQPQHF
>TRBV29-1|12
CSVVPRDYEQYF
>TRBV11-2|18
CASGDSLAVTTSTDTQYF
>TRBV5-1|14
CASSLERMVYEQYF
>TRBV5-1|15
CASSGGQPNTGELFF
>TRBV6-5|15
CASSYLKRRTDTQYF
>TRBV6-5|13
CASSHTGSTEAFF
>TRBV5-1|14
CASSLGQGSYEQYF
>TRBV19|15
CASSVPGQGIEKLFF
>TRBV6-5|12
CASSGTLETQYF
>TRBV6-1|19
CASSEGGQGATFSGNTIYF
>TRBV7-2|15
CASSPLGQGGNTIYF
>TRBV2|17
CASTVHQLALSTDTQYF
>TRBV4-2|17
CASSQEGDSGATYEQYF
>TRBV5-5|14
CASSAGQGGETQYF
>TRBV30|14
CAWSVAAGDNEQFF
>TRBV7-7|17
CASSLRLAGGSTDTQYF
>TRBV7-2|18
CASSPRTSGSLNTGELFF
>TRBV19|16
CASSPRRGGGTDTQYF
>TRBV6-1|15
CASRDSSGGAYEQYF
>TRBV6-5|15
CASSQGEGGTDTQYF
>TRBV10-3|16
CASSGLAGALSYEQYF
>TRBV15|15
CATSRTGTGNSPLHF
>TRBV5-1|15
CASSLAGGWREKLFF
>TRBV2|15
CASSEARGLVGGYTF
>TRBV7-3|17
CASSLLPAGGLTDTQYF
>TRBV6-5|11
CASSTRDTQYF
>TRBV5-4|14
CASTKRESSDTQYF
>TRBV30|13
CAFTGTVDYGYTF
>TRBV4-3|15
CASSQEWRLNTEAFF
>TRBV2|14
CASSPGLAGETQYF
>TRBV4-3|13
CASSLDRGSEAFF
>TRBV2|15
CASDEQGREAYEQYF
>TRBV6-1|13
CASSRWDLREQYF
>TRBV7-2|14
CASSHPGQGAFYTF
>TRBV27|13
CASSLGGVAEAFF
>TRBV5-4|15
CASSLPGDNSYEQYF
>TRBV5-1|16
CASSPGLAGGVYEQYF
>TRBV7-9|18
CASTTPGQGAAGANVLTF
>TRBV5-1|15
CASSWNSGGSYGYTF
>TRBV18|15
CASSPTGGLMNEQFF
>TRBV7-2|16
CASTRGLAGAGGELFF
>TRBV7-9|16
CASSFLAGGSTDTQYF
>TRBV5-4|13
CASSLELVHEQYF